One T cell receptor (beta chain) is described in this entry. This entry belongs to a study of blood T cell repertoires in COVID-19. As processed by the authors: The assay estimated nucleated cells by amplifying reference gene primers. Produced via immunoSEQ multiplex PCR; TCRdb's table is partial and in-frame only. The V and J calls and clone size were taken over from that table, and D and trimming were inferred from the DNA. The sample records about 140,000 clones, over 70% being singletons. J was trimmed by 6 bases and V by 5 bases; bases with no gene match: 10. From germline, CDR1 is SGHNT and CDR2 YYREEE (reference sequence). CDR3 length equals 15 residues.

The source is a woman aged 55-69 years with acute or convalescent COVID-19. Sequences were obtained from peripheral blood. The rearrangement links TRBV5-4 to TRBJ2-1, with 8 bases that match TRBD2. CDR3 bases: TGTGCCAGCAGGATAGCGGGATCTTCTGGCAATGAGCAGTTCTTC. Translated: CASRIAGSSGNEQFF.